Listed below are T cell receptor beta chains from one sample, sequenced in a study of OX40 agonist ivuxolimab in advanced cancers. Clones were read by immunoSEQ multiplex PCR, and TCRdb kept only the in-frame ones, dropping some. The sample consists of some 100,000 clones, 84% of them appearing once. The sample consisted of CD4+ or CD8+ T cells sorted from blood, taken in a trial of the OX40 agonist ivuxolimab. The receptors originated from an adult with an advanced solid tumor such as melanoma, head and neck, liver or kidney cancer. Both conserved end residues are part of each CDR3. Fields, in order: CDR3 length, J gene, D gene, V gene, clone size, CDR3 DNA, CDR3 protein. D genes are given only for firm matches. The size field is filled for only some rows; it gives once, few, many or a size class.

len: 13
j_gene: TRBJ1-2
d_gene: .
v_gene: TRBV5-6
abundance: .
CDR3nt: TGTGCCAGCAGCCCTGGGTGGGATTATGGCTACACCTTC
CDR3aa: CASSPGWDYGYTF

len: 17
j_gene: TRBJ2-2
d_gene: .
v_gene: TRBV7-2
abundance: .
CDR3nt: TGTGCCAGCAGCTTAGTGGGCGTAGGGCAGAACACCGGGGAGCTGTTTTTT
CDR3aa: CASSLVGVGQNTGELFF

len: 15
j_gene: TRBJ1-6
d_gene: .
v_gene: TRBV7-3
abundance: .
CDR3nt: TGTGCCAGCAGCTTAACTGGACAGTCGGATTCACCCCTCCACTTT
CDR3aa: CASSLTGQSDSPLHF

len: 15
j_gene: TRBJ1-6
d_gene: .
v_gene: TRBV7-9
abundance: .
CDR3nt: TGTGCCAGCAGCTTATCGGCTGCGGGGAATTCACCCCTCCACTTT
CDR3aa: CASSLSAAGNSPLHF

len: 15
j_gene: TRBJ1-1
d_gene: TRBD1
v_gene: TRBV19
abundance: .
CDR3nt: TGTGCCAGTAGTTTGATTTATCGGGAACAGGGGGAAGCTTTCTTT
CDR3aa: CASSLIYREQGEAFF

len: 13
j_gene: TRBJ1-2
d_gene: .
v_gene: TRBV15
abundance: .
CDR3nt: TGTGCCACCAGCAGAGCGACTGACTATGGCTACACCTTC
CDR3aa: CATSRATDYGYTF

len: 15
j_gene: TRBJ1-4
d_gene: TRBD1
v_gene: TRBV4-3
abundance: .
CDR3nt: TGCGCCAGCAGCCGCCTACAGGGGGCGGGTGAAAAACTGTTTTTT
CDR3aa: CASSRLQGAGEKLFF

len: 16
j_gene: TRBJ2-7
d_gene: TRBD2
v_gene: TRBV6-5
abundance: few
CDR3nt: TGTGCCAGCAGTTACCAGGGGACTAGCGGGCCCTACGAGCAGTACTTC
CDR3aa: CASSYQGTSGPYEQYF

len: 16
j_gene: TRBJ2-7
d_gene: .
v_gene: TRBV27
abundance: .
CDR3nt: TGTGCCAGCAGTTCCCAGGTGGGGGGACTCCCCTACGAGCAGTACTTC
CDR3aa: CASSSQVGGLPYEQYF

len: 14
j_gene: TRBJ1-3
d_gene: .
v_gene: TRBV5-4
abundance: .
CDR3nt: TGTGCCAGCAGCTTAGGGGACTCTGGAAACACCATATATTTT
CDR3aa: CASSLGDSGNTIYF